Shown below are 10 T cell receptor beta chains from a single sample sequenced in a study of patients with pleural tuberculosis. TCRdb recomputed calls from the reads with MiXCR, one row per CDR3 protein. This table has around 49,000 distinct CDR3 sequences, under 8.5% appearing once. These receptors all stem from a human donor with pleural tuberculosis.

This clonotype was counted many times. The chain has TRBV18 and TRBJ1-5, with 9 bases identical to TRBD1. CDR1 and CDR2 from the germline V gene are KGHSH and LQKENI. V was pared by 5 bases and J by 0 bases, with 5 bases of the junction left unmatched. The CDR3 is made up of 16 amino acids. DNA of the CDR3: TGTGCCAGCTCAACGGGACAGGGCCCTAGCAATCAGCCCCAGCATTTT. Protein sequence: CASSTGQGPSNQPQHF.

This clonotype was recorded many times. This chain connects TRBV11-1 to TRBJ2-2; D perhaps matches TRBD2 (6 bases). Germline loops: CDR1 SGHAT, CDR2 FQDESV (reference sequence). The CDR3 covers 16 residues. V was cut by 3 bases and J by 2 bases, with 13 bases left in between. As DNA, the CDR3 is TGTGCCAGCAGCTTTAGGGCTAGCGTCAACACCGGGGAGCTGTTTTTT. It is translated as CASSFRASVNTGELFF.

This clonotype came up many times. This rearrangement joins TRBV12-3 or TRBV12-4 to TRBJ2-1; 8 bases are a match to TRBD2. This CDR3 contains 15 residues. The J segment lost 7 bases and the V segment lost 2 bases, leaving 7 bases of the junction unmatched. The CDR3 here is CASSLPSGSRNEQFF. In DNA form, the CDR3 reads TGTGCCAGCAGTTTACCCAGCGGGAGTAGGAATGAGCAGTTCTTC.

At least ten counts were recorded for this clonotype. This chain joins TRBV5-1 and TRBJ1-5, with D unclear. This CDR3 spans 15 amino acids. Per the germline V gene, CDR1 is SGHRS and CDR2 is YFSETQ. With 0 bases removed from V and 0 bases from J, the gap between germline ends came to 7 bases. The CDR3 sequence is CASSLAGDSNQPQHF. The CDR3 DNA follows: TGCGCCAGCAGCTTGGCGGGAGATAGCAATCAGCCCCAGCATTTT.

The rearrangement joins TRBV20-1 to TRBJ2-3, with 7 bases that match TRBD2. The CDR3 has 14 residues. Germline CDR1 is DFQATT and CDR2 is SNEGSKA (reference sequence). The ends lost 7 bases at V and 3 bases at J; junction bases unmatched: 10. CDR3 DNA: TGCAGTGAGCCCCCGGGCGGGAGAACAGATACGCAGTATTTT. Its protein product is CSEPPGGRTDTQYF.

This clonotype was counted many times. The rearrangement links TRBV10-3 to TRBJ1-6, with D possibly matching TRBD1 (6 bases). V gave up 11 bases and J gave up 7 bases, with 15 bases separating them. Germline CDR1 reads ENHRY; CDR2 reads SYGVKD. This CDR3 has 13 amino acids. CDR3 amino acids: CAGGALENSPLHF. CDR3 bases: TGTGCCGGGGGGGCTCTAGAAAATTCACCCCTCCACTTT.

This clonotype appeared many times. This sequence joins TRBV6-1 and TRBJ2-1, with 8 bases that match TRBD2. Per germline, CDR1 MNHNS and CDR2 SASEGT. The CDR3 contains 13 residues. V lost 6 bases, J lost 10 bases, and 8 bases stayed unmatched. In DNA, the CDR3 is TGTGCCAGCAGACAGACTACTAGCGGAGAGCAGTTCTTC. Protein product: CASRQTTSGEQFF.

This clonotype was seen repeatedly, ten times or more. The V call is TRBV5-1, the J call TRBJ1-6; D remains ambiguous. This CDR3 comprises 16 residues. V gave up 4 bases and J gave up 4 bases, with 15 bases separating them. From germline, CDR1 is SGHRS and CDR2 YFSETQ. CDR3 DNA: TGCGCCAGCAGCCCCCGGGAGGGAAATTATAATTCACCCCTCCACTTT. As protein: CASSPREGNYNSPLHF.

This sequence joins TRBV5-2 and TRBJ2-1; the table assigns TRBD2, which was not confirmed against the DNA. TRBV5-2 is labeled a pseudogene. The CDR3 covers 16 residues. This CDR3 is CATKHVLAGVYNEQFF. CDR3 nucleotide sequence: TGTGCCACCAAACACGTTCTAGCGGGAGTATACAATGAGCAGTTCTTC.

This clonotype was observed a handful of times. Its ends do not fully match the called genes, so a read error is possible. In DNA, the CDR3 is TGCAGTGCTAGTCCCGACCGTAGCTCCTACGAGCAGTGCTTC. Amino acid sequence: CSASPDRSSYEQCF. The chain couples TRBV20-1 to TRBJ2-7; D unclear. CDR1 and CDR2 (germline): DFQATT, SNEGSKA (reference sequence). The CDR3 length is 14 residues.